Below are 27 T cell receptor beta chains sequenced from a single sample in a study of radiation and T cells in renal cell carcinoma. Clones were read by immunoSEQ multiplex PCR, and TCRdb kept only the in-frame ones, dropping some. The data contain some 120,000 clones, roughly 80% of them singletons. Described time point: baseline pretreatment blood. Treatment noted: 15 Gy SBRT to primary tumor, nephrectomy 4 weeks later. Sequences were derived from blood, sampled from a patient whose treatment included radiotherapy and nephrectomy. The receptor source for this set is a woman aged 55-70 years with renal cell carcinoma.

The V gene is TRBV19, the J gene TRBJ2-2; D unclear. There are 14 residues in the CDR3. Germline loops: CDR1 LNHDA, CDR2 SQIVND (reference sequence). Trimming removed 1 base at V and 4 bases at J, with 7 bases between. The CDR3 DNA reads as TGTGCCAGTAGTATAGTGGGAACCACCGGGGAGCTGTTTTTT. The encoded protein is CASSIVGTTGELFF.

The V gene is TRBV29-1, the J gene TRBJ1-4; no firm D call. The ends were cut back, 3 bases at V and 7 bases at J, with 12 bases in the middle. Germline CDR1 is SQVTM and CDR2 is ANQGSEA. The CDR3 consists of 13 residues. CDR3 in DNA: TGCAGCGTTGAGCAAAACCGGGGTGAAAAACTGTTTTTT. Encoded protein: CSVEQNRGEKLFF. Together with reference TRBV29-1 and TRBJ1-4, the CDR3 gives the full variable domain: SAVISQKPSRDICQRGTSLTIQCQVDSQVTMMFWYRQQPGQSLTLIATANQGSEATYESGFVIDKFPISRPNLTFSTLTVSNMSPEDSSIYLCSVEQNRGEKLFFGSGTQLSVL.

This chain links TRBV27 with TRBJ1-4, with 7 bases matching TRBD1. With 3 bases clipped from V and 0 bases from J, the junction kept 7 bases outside the gene matches. From germline, CDR1 is MNHEY and CDR2 SMNVEV (reference sequence). The CDR3 totals 17 residues. The CDR3 DNA sequence: TGTGCCAGCAGTTTTCAGGGGCAGGGGGCAACTAATGAAAAACTGTTTTTT. Residues: CASSFQGQGATNEKLFF.

To note about this clone: One junction end does not reproduce the germline sequence, and a read error may be involved. This chain joins TRBV7-7 and TRBJ1-2; TRBD1 agrees at 8 bases. The CDR3 contains 15 residues. Germline V gene sequence: CDR1 SSHAT, CDR2 FNYEAQ (reference sequence). CDR3 DNA sequence: TGTGCTAGCAGCTCCGGGACAGGCCTAGGGGAAGGCTACACCTTC. Protein product: CASSSGTGLGEGYTF.

This clone occurred once. CDR3 bases: TGTGCCAGCAGCTTGCCCCAGGGCCCCTACGAGCAGTACTTC. This codes for CASSLPQGPYEQYF. The V call is TRBV7-2, the J call TRBJ2-7; maybe TRBD1 (5 bases). V shed 3 bases and J shed 2 bases, with 11 bases lying between them. The length of the CDR3 is 14 residues. Germline lookup yields CDR1 SGHTA and CDR2 FQGNSA.

The genes are TRBV19 and TRBJ1-6; tentatively, D is TRBD1 (5 bases). CDR1 and CDR2 from the germline V gene are LNHDA and SQIVND (reference sequence). The CDR3 is 14 residues long. The germline V and J ends were trimmed by 6 bases and 9 bases, with 15 bases remaining between them. This CDR3 is CASRQTGGFSPLHF. The CDR3 nucleotides read TGTGCCAGTAGGCAGACTGGGGGATTTTCACCCCTCCACTTT. The whole variable domain, remainder taken from reference TRBV19 and TRBJ1-6, is DGGITQSPKYLFRKEGQNVTLSCEQNLNHDAMYWYRQDPGQGLRLIYYSQIVNDFQKGDIAEGYSVSREKKESFPLTVTSAQKNPTAFYLCASRQTGGFSPLHFGNGTRLTVT.

The chain recombines TRBV10-2 with TRBJ2-2, with unresolved D. The CDR3 has 12 residues. V lost 6 bases, J lost 3 bases, and 5 bases lay in between. Germline V CDR1 and CDR2: WSHSY, SAAADI. CDR3 sequence reads: CASSGHTGELFF. CDR3 coding DNA: TGCGCCAGCAGCGGACACACCGGGGAGCTGTTTTTT.

J is TRBJ1-5 and V is TRBV27, with D possibly TRBD1 on 5 matching bases. Trimming cost V 4 bases and J 7 bases, with 14 bases left between them. The V gene's germline CDR1 is MNHEY and CDR2 SMNVEV (reference sequence). This CDR3 spans 14 amino acids. The CDR3 is CASSSYPDTQPQHF. CDR3 DNA sequence: TGTGCCAGCAGTTCCTACCCGGACACCCAGCCCCAGCATTTT.

The chain links TRBV19 to TRBJ2-7, with a weak D call TRBD2 (6 bases). CDR3 length: 15 amino acids. The V end lost 2 bases, the J end lost 5 bases, and 16 bases lay between the germline ends. Germline V gene data show CDR1 as LNHDA and CDR2 as SQIVND (reference sequence). CDR3: CASSITGGRSNEQYF. The CDR3 DNA reads TGTGCCAGTAGTATAACTGGAGGGAGGTCCAACGAGCAGTACTTC. The full variable domain, its missing parts supplied by reference TRBV19 and TRBJ2-7, is DGGITQSPKYLFRKEGQNVTLSCEQNLNHDAMYWYRQDPGQGLRLIYYSQIVNDFQKGDIAEGYSVSREKKESFPLTVTSAQKNPTAFYLCASSITGGRSNEQYFGPGTRLTVT.

This rearrangement joins TRBV9 to TRBJ2-2; unclear D gene. V gave up 0 bases and J gave up 6 bases, with 0 bases separating them. Germline V gene data show CDR1 as SGDLS and CDR2 as YYNGEE. This CDR3 contains 11 residues. In nucleotides, the CDR3 is TGTGCCAGCAGCGTAGCCGGGGAGCTGTTTTTT. It encodes CASSVAGELFF. Together with reference TRBV9 and TRBJ2-2, the CDR3 gives the full variable domain: DSGVTQTPKHLITATGQRVTLRCSPRSGDLSVYWYQQSLDQGLQFLIQYYNGEERAKGNILERFSAQQFPDLHSELNLSSLELGDSALYFCASSVAGELFFGEGSRLTVL.

This chain connects TRBV19 to TRBJ2-1, with D unresolved. Germline assignment: CDR1 LNHDA and CDR2 SQIVND (reference sequence). Trimming stripped 1 base from V and 9 bases from J, with 13 bases between. The CDR3 contains 14 residues. CDR3 DNA: TGTGCCAGTAGTATAGGTTTGCGAGCAGTTGAGCAGTTCTTC. This translates into CASSIGLRAVEQFF.

This chain links TRBV27 with TRBJ2-7; D may be TRBD1 or TRBD2 (5 bases each). CDR1 is MNHEY, CDR2 SMNVEV, per germline (reference sequence). The CDR3 sequence is 13 residues long. Trimming pared 2 bases from V and 0 bases from J, leaving 5 bases between. The chain's CDR3 is CASSLGTSYEQYF. CDR3 DNA sequence: TGTGCCAGCAGTTTAGGGACCTCCTACGAGCAGTACTTC.

V gene TRBV4-2 combines with J gene TRBJ2-3; 10 bases fit TRBD2. V shed 2 bases, J shed 2 bases, and the junction held 1 base outside the gene matches. The V gene's germline CDR1 is LGHNA and CDR2 YNFKEQ. CDR3 length: 15 residues. The CDR3 DNA reads as TGTGCCAGCAGCCAACTAGCGGGGGACACAGATACGCAGTATTTT. Translating gives CASSQLAGDTDTQYF.

CDR3 residues: CASSETLSEGYSPLHF. CDR3 coding DNA: TGTGCCAGCAGTGAGACACTCTCTGAGGGGTATTCACCCCTCCACTTT. The rearrangement links TRBV2 to TRBJ1-6, with D possibly being TRBD1 (5 bases). The V gene's germline CDR1 is SNHLY and CDR2 FYNNEI. The CDR3 loop spans 16 amino acids. V gave up 3 bases and J gave up 8 bases, with 17 bases separating them.

The chain employs TRBV2 and TRBJ2-7; TRBD1 is a possible D gene (7 bases). V lost 4 bases and J lost 4, with 32 bases in between. The germline gives CDR1 SNHLY, CDR2 FYNNEI. The CDR3 contains 20 residues. This CDR3 is CASSGEPGQTYLGGIYEQYF. CDR3 nucleotide sequence: TGTGCCAGCAGTGGAGAGCCGGGACAGACGTACTTGGGGGGAATATACGAGCAGTACTTC.

The chain joins TRBV6-6 to TRBJ1-3; D uncertain. The germline CDR1 and CDR2 sequences are MNHNY and SVGAGI (reference sequence). The CDR3 runs to 16 residues. V lost 0 bases and J lost 0, with 9 bases in between. The CDR3 sequence: CASSYSTEYSGNTIYF. CDR3 DNA sequence: TGTGCCAGCAGTTACTCCACGGAATACTCTGGAAACACCATATATTTT.

The V call is TRBV4-1, the J call TRBJ2-7; the D gene could be TRBD1 or TRBD2 (7 bases each). In germline, CDR1 is MGHRA, CDR2 YSYEKL. The CDR3 covers 14 residues. Trimming pared 0 bases from V and 3 bases from J, leaving 9 bases between. CDR3 in amino acids: CASSQDRGGYEQYF. The CDR3 nucleotides read TGCGCCAGCAGCCAAGACAGGGGGGGCTACGAGCAGTACTTC.

This rearrangement joins TRBV2 to TRBJ1-1; D not certain. V was cut by 6 bases and J by 5 bases, with 13 bases left in between. The CDR3 covers 13 residues. CDR1 and CDR2 (germline): SNHLY, FYNNEI. The CDR3, as DNA: TGTGCCAGCAGGGAGGGAGGGAGGACTGAAGCTTTCTTT. Encoded protein: CASREGGRTEAFF.

This clone occurred once. The CDR3, as DNA: TGCGCCAGCAGCTTGGGCCCGGCGGATACGCAGTATTTT. Its protein product is CASSLGPADTQYF. V gene TRBV5-1 combines with J gene TRBJ2-3; no clear D. CDR1 and CDR2 (germline): SGHRS, YFSETQ. The CDR3 spans 13 residues. The ends were cut back, 0 bases at V and 6 bases at J, with 8 bases in the middle.

The chain carries TRBV6-1 and TRBJ2-1, with a weak D call TRBD1 (6 bases). This CDR3 contains 12 residues. From germline, CDR1 is MNHNS and CDR2 SASEGT. V was pared by 6 bases and J by 7 bases, with 10 bases between. The CDR3 region is CASRPRGNEQFF. DNA of the CDR3: TGTGCCAGCAGACCGAGGGGGAATGAGCAGTTCTTC.

The CDR3 reads CASSQPGTVGNGYTF. The CDR3 nucleotides are TGCGCCAGCAGCCAACCCGGGACGGTGGGCAACGGCTACACCTTC. This chain uses TRBV5-1 with TRBJ1-2; TRBD1 might be the D (5 bases). V shed 4 bases and J shed 8 bases, with 21 bases lying between them. Germline assignment: CDR1 SGHRS and CDR2 YFSETQ. This CDR3 spans 15 amino acids.

The CDR3 coding sequence is TGTGCCAGCAGTTACATGACAGGGGGTGGCACTGAAGCTTTCTTT. Protein product: CASSYMTGGGTEAFF. V gene TRBV6-5 combines with J gene TRBJ1-1; 9 nucleotides match TRBD1. Per germline, CDR1 MNHEY and CDR2 SVGAGI. After removal of 2 bases from V and 4 bases from J, the junction contained 5 bases not matched to a gene. The CDR3 extends over 15 amino acids.

The rearrangement links TRBV6-1 to TRBJ2-7; 7 nucleotides agree with TRBD1. CDR3 length equals 17 residues. Unmatched junction bases numbered 17, after V lost 4 bases and J lost 5 bases. Germline CDR1 MNHNS, CDR2 SASEGT. The CDR3 nucleotides read TGTGCCAGCAGTGGAAGCCTAAAGGGGGCGCGTTTGAACGAGCAGTACTTC. Amino acid sequence: CASSGSLKGARLNEQYF.

V usage is TRBV9 and J usage is TRBJ1-1, with D tentatively TRBD1 (5 bases). CDR1 SGDLS and CDR2 YYNGEE come from the germline V gene. Trimming took off 1 base at V and 2 bases at J, with 9 bases between the two ends. The CDR3 is made up of 14 amino acids. As DNA, the CDR3 is TGTGCCAGCAGCGTAACAACAGGTAACACTGAAGCTTTCTTT. The encoded protein is CASSVTTGNTEAFF.

V usage is TRBV6-1 and J usage is TRBJ1-2; 7 bases agree with TRBD1. Unmatched junction bases numbered 10, after V lost 1 base and J lost 5 bases. The CDR3 length is 16 residues. Germline V CDR1 and CDR2: MNHNS, SASEGT. The CDR3 nucleotides read TGTGCCAGCAGTGAAGGATACAGGGGCCAGGGTTATGGCTACACCTTC. Residues: CASSEGYRGQGYGYTF.

V gene TRBV28 combines with J gene TRBJ2-5; possibly TRBD1 or TRBD2 for D (5 bases each). The CDR3 spans 15 residues. The germline V gene has CDR1 MDHEN and CDR2 SYDVKM. V was clipped by 6 bases and J by 4 bases, with 18 bases between them. CDR3 in DNA: TGTGCCAGCAGCTCCCCGGGACCCTTCGCAGAGACCCAGTACTTC. This gives the protein CASSSPGPFAETQYF.

This chain links TRBV18 with TRBJ1-1; D is unclear. From germline, CDR1 is KGHSH and CDR2 LQKENI. Trimming shortened V by 5 bases and J by 3 bases, and 16 bases separated the two germline ends. This CDR3 contains 15 residues. The CDR3 sequence is CASSALMQPDTEAFF. The CDR3 DNA is TGTGCCAGCTCAGCGCTTATGCAGCCCGACACTGAAGCTTTCTTT.